A selection of T cell receptor beta chains follows, all from one sample in a study of long-term antiretroviral therapy in people with HIV. Measured with immunoSEQ multiplex PCR; TCRdb has only the in-frame clones, and not every one. The sample lists approximately 15,000 clones; under 90% were seen once. Sequencing was performed on unsorted PBMCs, taken 0.1 years after starting antiretroviral therapy. Every receptor here comes from a man in his late teens or twenties with HIV. Both conserved end residues are part of each CDR3. The D gene is left open where the match is weak. A clone size is listed for some rows: how often the clone was seen (once, few, many), or a class if it is expanded.

once,TRBV4-2,TRBJ2-1,TRBD2,CASSQPLAGFDSEQFF,TGTGCCAGCAGCCAACCGCTAGCGGGATTCGACAGTGAGCAGTTCTTC
NA,TRBV7-9,TRBJ2-1,NA,CASSFGSDSYNEQFF,TGTGCCAGCAGCTTCGGGTCGGACTCCTACAATGAGCAGTTCTTC
few,TRBV11-2,TRBJ1-6,TRBD1,CASVPQGDNSPLHF,TGTGCCAGCGTTCCCCAGGGGGACAATTCACCCCTCCACTTT
NA,TRBV15,TRBJ1-5,NA,CATSFVREGNQPQHF,TGTGCCACCAGCTTCGTCAGGGAGGGCAATCAGCCCCAGCATTTT
few,TRBV18,TRBJ2-7,NA,CASSPLGTGPYEQYF,TGTGCCAGCTCACCCCTTGGAACAGGGCCCTACGAGCAGTACTTC
few,TRBV7-6,TRBJ1-1,NA,CASSLEMGAVRIF,TGTGCCAGCAGCTTAGAAATGGGGGCAGTAAGGATCTTT
NA,TRBV9,TRBJ1-2,TRBD1,CASRGQGLLGYTF,TGTGCCAGCAGGGGACAGGGTCTTTTAGGCTACACCTTC
NA,TRBV14,TRBJ1-1,NA,CASSLDRNTEAFF,TGTGCCAGCAGCCTGGACAGGAACACTGAAGCTTTCTTT
once,TRBV4-1,TRBJ1-1,NA,CASSQDLREMNTEAFF,TGCGCCAGCAGCCAAGATCTTCGGGAGATGAACACTGAAGCTTTCTTT
NA,TRBV10-3,TRBJ2-1,NA,CAIRKDSTYNEQFF,TGTGCCATCAGGAAAGACTCCACCTACAATGAGCAGTTCTTC
NA,TRBV23-1,TRBJ2-7,TRBD1,CASSSGTGQGIYEQYF,TGCGCCAGCAGTTCCGGGACGGGACAGGGGATCTACGAGCAGTACTTC
NA,TRBV9,TRBJ2-3,TRBD1,CASSVGDRGSTDTQYF,TGTGCCAGCAGCGTAGGGGACAGGGGTAGCACAGATACGCAGTATTTT
NA,TRBV9,TRBJ2-2,TRBD2,CASSVGLAGGMNTGELFF,TGTGCCAGCAGCGTCGGACTAGCGGGAGGGATGAACACCGGGGAGCTGTTTTTT
NA,TRBV4-3,TRBJ1-2,NA,CASSQDARGRRNYGYTF,TGCGCCAGCAGCCAAGACGCCAGGGGTAGGAGGAACTATGGCTACACCTTC
NA,TRBV5-6,TRBJ2-7,NA,CASSLGGGVREQYF,TGTGCCAGCAGCTTGGGAGGGGGGGTCCGCGAGCAGTACTTC
NA,TRBV7-9,TRBJ1-3,NA,CASSPAWDRGNTIYF,TGTGCCAGCAGCCCTGCTTGGGACCGAGGAAACACCATATATTTT
NA,TRBV6-1,TRBJ2-1,NA,CASRAYNEQFF,TGTGCCAGCAGGGCTTACAATGAGCAGTTCTTC
NA,TRBV4-2,TRBJ2-1,TRBD2,CASSQYRSGTSVNEQFF,TGTGCCAGCAGCCAATACCGTTCGGGGACTAGCGTAAATGAGCAGTTCTTC
NA,TRBV4-1,TRBJ1-5,TRBD1,CASSQELILDREGGSNQPQHF,TGCGCCAGCAGCCAGGAACTAATACTTGACAGGGAGGGGGGTAGCAATCAGCCCCAGCATTTT
NA,TRBV19,TRBJ2-7,NA,CASSILPSRYEQYF,TGTGCCAGTAGTATCCTACCCAGCCGCTACGAGCAGTACTTC
once,TRBV30,TRBJ2-4,NA,CAWSMGGAKNIQYF,TGTGCCTGGAGTATGGGGGGTGCCAAAAACATTCAGTACTTC
NA,TRBV5-1,TRBJ2-1,NA,CASSLTGNNEQFF,TGCGCCAGCAGCTTAACAGGGAACAATGAGCAGTTCTTC
once,TRBV4-3,TRBJ1-1,NA,CASSQEDFTEAFF,TGCGCCAGCAGCCAAGAAGACTTCACTGAAGCTTTCTTT
few,TRBV4-1,TRBJ2-3,NA,CASSPRQVYDTQYF,TGCGCCAGCAGCCCACGACAGGTATACGATACGCAGTATTTT
NA,TRBV28,TRBJ2-5,NA,CASSFLKYQETQYF,TGTGCCAGCAGTTTCCTTAAGTACCAAGAGACCCAGTACTTC
NA,TRBV5-1,TRBJ2-4,NA,CASSTQGLGAKNIQYF,TGCGCCAGCAGCACCCAGGGACTCGGAGCCAAAAACATTCAGTACTTC
NA,TRBV4-3,TRBJ2-3,TRBD2,CASSQLAEDTQYF,TGCGCCAGCAGCCAACTAGCGGAAGATACGCAGTATTTT
NA,TRBV25-1,TRBJ2-3,NA,CASSEYGRADTQYF,TGTGCCAGCAGTGAATACGGGAGAGCGGATACGCAGTATTTT
NA,TRBV27,TRBJ2-7,TRBD2,CASSGSGTIWEQYF,TGTGCCAGCAGTGGGTCCGGGACTATCTGGGAGCAGTACTTC
NA,TRBV5-4,TRBJ2-7,NA,CASSLEFEQYF,TGTGCCAGCAGCTTGGAGTTCGAGCAGTACTTC
few,TRBV19,TRBJ1-2,TRBD1,CASSIPRQGAWYGYTF,TGTGCCAGTAGTATCCCGAGACAGGGGGCGTGGTATGGCTACACCTTC
few,TRBV4-2,TRBJ1-5,NA,CASSQGKGPQHF,TGTGCCAGCAGCCAAGGGAAAGGGCCCCAGCATTTT
few,TRBV6-5,TRBJ1-4,NA,CASSYSEGGKLFF,TGTGCCAGCAGTTACTCTGAGGGGGGAAAACTGTTTTTT
NA,TRBV7-2,TRBJ1-1,NA,CASSFPPGWGTEAFF,TGTGCCAGCAGCTTCCCGCCAGGCTGGGGGACTGAAGCTTTCTTT
NA,TRBV11-2,TRBJ2-3,TRBD2,CASSQAGGPDTQYF,TGTGCCAGCAGCCAAGCGGGGGGGCCAGATACGCAGTATTTT
NA,TRBV19,TRBJ1-5,NA,CASRPPPQHF,TGTGCCAGTAGACCCCCACCCCAGCATTTT
NA,TRBV4-2,TRBJ2-7,TRBD2,CASSQEGPPAAGTYEQYF,TGTGCCAGCAGCCAAGAGGGCCCCCCGGCAGCGGGGACCTACGAGCAGTACTTC
NA,TRBV5-1,TRBJ2-3,TRBD2,CASSFGGRGGPDTQYF,TGCGCCAGCAGCTTCGGCGGGCGGGGGGGCCCAGATACGCAGTATTTT
NA,TRBV9,TRBJ2-2,NA,CASTLNEAPGELFF,TGTGCCAGCACCTTGAATGAGGCCCCCGGGGAGCTGTTTTTT
medium-sized,TRBV4-3,TRBJ2-2,NA,CASSQEWGTGELFF,TGCGCCAGCAGCCAAGAGTGGGGGACCGGGGAGCTGTTTTTT
NA,TRBV6-6,TRBJ2-2,NA,CASGGAGELFF,TGTGCCAGCGGCGGAGCCGGGGAGCTGTTTTTT
NA,TRBV29-1,TRBJ2-7,TRBD2,CSSTSGRDGEQYF,TGCAGCTCCACTAGCGGAAGGGACGGGGAGCAGTACTTC
few,TRBV7-9,TRBJ1-6,TRBD1,CASSQDRVGSPLHF,TGTGCCAGCAGCCAAGACAGGGTTGGTTCACCCCTCCACTTT
NA,TRBV4-3,TRBJ1-2,TRBD1,CASSPHSGQGHGYTF,TGCGCCAGCAGCCCCCACTCGGGACAGGGACATGGCTACACCTTC
few,TRBV4-2,TRBJ1-2,TRBD1,CASSQGLTGAGYTF,TGTGCCAGCAGCCAAGGCTTGACAGGGGCTGGCTACACCTTC
few,TRBV7-9,TRBJ1-6,NA,CASSLALDSPLHF,TGTGCCAGCAGCTTAGCGCTTGACTCACCCCTCCACTTT
NA,TRBV2,TRBJ2-2,TRBD1,CASGQDRSPPNTGELFF,TGTGCCAGCGGTCAGGACAGGAGTCCCCCGAACACCGGGGAGCTGTTTTTT
once,TRBV13,TRBJ2-2,NA,CASSPSAGDRTGELFF,TGTGCCAGCAGCCCGAGCGCTGGAGATCGCACCGGGGAGCTGTTTTTT
NA,TRBV5-1,TRBJ1-1,TRBD1,CASSLEDRGIMNTEAFF,TGCGCCAGCAGCTTGGAGGACAGGGGGATAATGAACACTGAAGCTTTCTTT
few,TRBV11-2,TRBJ1-2,TRBD1,CASSLARQGREANYGYTF,TGTGCCAGCAGCTTAGCTCGACAGGGCCGAGAAGCTAACTATGGCTACACCTTC
NA,TRBV7-9,TRBJ2-1,TRBD1,CASSLAQGADNEQFF,TGTGCCAGCAGCTTAGCACAGGGGGCGGACAATGAGCAGTTCTTC
NA,TRBV4-1,TRBJ2-1,TRBD2,CASSQGASGGVSSYNEQFF,TGCGCCAGCAGCCAAGGGGCTAGCGGGGGGGTAAGCTCCTACAATGAGCAGTTCTTC
once,TRBV11-2,TRBJ2-7,NA,CASSLPYEQYF,TGTGCCAGCAGCTTACCGTACGAGCAGTACTTC
NA,TRBV30,TRBJ2-7,NA,CAWTQESAYEQYF,TGTGCCTGGACACAGGAGTCCGCCTACGAGCAGTACTTC
NA,TRBV28,TRBJ1-5,TRBD1,CASRTPGQQPQHF,TGTGCCAGCAGGACACCGGGACAGCAGCCCCAGCATTTT
NA,TRBV7-8,TRBJ2-1,NA,CASSLVSSGYEQFF,TGTGCCAGCAGCTTAGTTTCTTCTGGGTATGAGCAGTTCTTC
once,TRBV6-5,TRBJ2-1,NA,CASSYSIGGNEQFF,TGTGCCAGCAGTTACTCGATAGGGGGCAATGAGCAGTTCTTC